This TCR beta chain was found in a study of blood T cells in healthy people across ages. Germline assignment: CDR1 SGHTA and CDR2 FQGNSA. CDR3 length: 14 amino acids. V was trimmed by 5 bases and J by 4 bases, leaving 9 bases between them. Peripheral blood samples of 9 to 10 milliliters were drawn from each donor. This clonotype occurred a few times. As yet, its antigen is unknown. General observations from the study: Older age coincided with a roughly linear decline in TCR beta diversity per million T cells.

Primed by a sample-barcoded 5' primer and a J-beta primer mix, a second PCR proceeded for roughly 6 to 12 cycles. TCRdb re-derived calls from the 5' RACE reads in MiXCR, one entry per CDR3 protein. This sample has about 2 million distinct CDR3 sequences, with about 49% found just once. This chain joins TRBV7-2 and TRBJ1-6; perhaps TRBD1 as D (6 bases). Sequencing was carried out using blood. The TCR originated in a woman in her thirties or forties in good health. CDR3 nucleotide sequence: TGTGCCAGCAGCGACAGGAGATATAATTCACCCCTCCACTTT. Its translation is CASSDRRYNSPLHF.